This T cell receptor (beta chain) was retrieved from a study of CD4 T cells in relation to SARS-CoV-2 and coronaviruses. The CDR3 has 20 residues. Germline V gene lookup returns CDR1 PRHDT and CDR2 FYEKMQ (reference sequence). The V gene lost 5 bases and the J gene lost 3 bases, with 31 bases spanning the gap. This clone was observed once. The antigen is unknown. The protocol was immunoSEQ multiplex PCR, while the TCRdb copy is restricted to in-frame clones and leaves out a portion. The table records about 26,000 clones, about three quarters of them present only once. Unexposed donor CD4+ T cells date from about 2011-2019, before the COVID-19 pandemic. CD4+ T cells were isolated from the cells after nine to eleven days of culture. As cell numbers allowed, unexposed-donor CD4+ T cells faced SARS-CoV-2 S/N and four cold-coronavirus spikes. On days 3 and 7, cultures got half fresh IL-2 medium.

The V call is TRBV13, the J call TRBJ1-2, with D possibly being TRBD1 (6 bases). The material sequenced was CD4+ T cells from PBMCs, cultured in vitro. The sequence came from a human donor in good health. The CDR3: CASSPFLVTGARPRDYGYTF. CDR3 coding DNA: TGTGCCAGCAGCCCTTTTTTAGTAACGGGGGCCAGACCGAGGGACTATGGCTACACCTTC.